The clone carrying this T cell receptor (beta chain) was recorded at least ten times. Its antigen is still unknown. These data belong to a study of early T cells in non-severe SARS-CoV-2 infection. About the study: Unsorted whole-blood RNA was sequenced in bulk, leaving chains unpaired.

Broader study findings: Private and CD4 specificities were missed by VDJdb matching, which favored anti-spike CD8 responses.

Attachment of unique molecular identifiers was made to individual cDNA molecules. TCRdb independently ran MiXCR on the 5' RACE reads; one entry per CDR3 protein. The table has roughly 81,000 distinct CDR3 sequences, roughly an eighth seen once. V was clipped by 5 bases and J by 2 bases, with 11 bases between them. Looked up from germline, CDR1 is SGHRS and CDR2 is YFSETQ. The CDR3 is 13 residues long. This receptor was taken from an adult who was a healthcare worker with PCR-confirmed SARS-CoV-2 infection or an uninfected control (not recorded which). The sequencing input was whole blood. The J gene is TRBJ2-7, the V gene TRBV5-1; D is perhaps TRBD1 (6 bases). CDR3 nucleotide sequence: TGCGCCAGCAGTTTACAGGGAGCCTACGAGCAGTACTTC. Translated: CASSLQGAYEQYF.